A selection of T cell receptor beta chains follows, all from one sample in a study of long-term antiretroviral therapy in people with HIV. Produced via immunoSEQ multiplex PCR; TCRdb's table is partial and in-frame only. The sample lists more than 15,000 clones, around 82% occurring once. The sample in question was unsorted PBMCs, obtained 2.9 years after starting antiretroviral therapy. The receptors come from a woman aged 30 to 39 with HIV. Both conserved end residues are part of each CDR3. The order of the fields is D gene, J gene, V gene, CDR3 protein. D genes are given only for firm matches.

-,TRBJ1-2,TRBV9,CASSVATSDNYGYTF
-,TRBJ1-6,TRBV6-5,CASRAVKNSPLHF
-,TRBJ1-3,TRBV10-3,CAISLDSFNSGNTIYF
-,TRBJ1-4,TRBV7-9,CASSLQPGRVEKLFF
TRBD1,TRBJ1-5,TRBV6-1,CASSVETGGIQPQHF
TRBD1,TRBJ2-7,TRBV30,CAWGDSYEQYF
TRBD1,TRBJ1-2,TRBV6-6,CASSHTGAGGYTF
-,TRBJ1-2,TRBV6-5,CASSYAGYGYTF
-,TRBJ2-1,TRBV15,CATSRIPGLTYNEQFF
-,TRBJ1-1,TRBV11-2,CASSLNLNTEAFF
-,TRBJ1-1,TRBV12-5,CASGFQMTVNTEAFF
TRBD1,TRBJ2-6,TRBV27,CASSERGTGGFSSGANVLTF
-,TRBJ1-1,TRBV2,CASSLEDTEAFF
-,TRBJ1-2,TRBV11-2,CASSPLGASYGYTF
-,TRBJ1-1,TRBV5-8,CASSWAGHMNTEAFF
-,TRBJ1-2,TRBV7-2,CASSATRNYGYTF
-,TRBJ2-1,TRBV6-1,CASSSRRGNEQFF
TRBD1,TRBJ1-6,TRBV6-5,CASSYRDRDNSPLHF
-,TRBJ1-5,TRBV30,CAWSEGYRNQPQHF
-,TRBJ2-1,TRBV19,CASSRTSHSYNEQFF
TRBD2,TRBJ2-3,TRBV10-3,CAIGTSGAPSTDTQYF
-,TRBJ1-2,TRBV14,CASRSVGDYGYTF
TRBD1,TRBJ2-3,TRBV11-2,CASSLVDSGTGVEDTQYF
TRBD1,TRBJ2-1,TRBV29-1,CSVVRDRVYNEQFF
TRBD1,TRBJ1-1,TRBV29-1,CSVRTGEVRNTEAFF
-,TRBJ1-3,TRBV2,CASKPEVSSGNTIYF
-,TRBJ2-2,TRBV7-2,CASSFTLSEVVLGELFF
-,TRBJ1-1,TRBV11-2,CASSQQKMNTEAFF
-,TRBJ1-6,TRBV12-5,CASGIDNSPLHF
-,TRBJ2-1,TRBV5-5,CASSQGPGIDEQFF
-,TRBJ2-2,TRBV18,CASSPFEGTSYTGELFF
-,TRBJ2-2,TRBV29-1,CSVVSGAAGELFF
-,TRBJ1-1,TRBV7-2,CASSQTGNEAFF
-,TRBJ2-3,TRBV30,CAWSVPVVTDTQYF
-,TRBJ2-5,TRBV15,CATSRDSQGPVTQYF
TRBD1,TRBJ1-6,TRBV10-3,CAISLTGYGISSYNSPLHF
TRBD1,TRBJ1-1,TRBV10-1,CASSAQQGSEAFF
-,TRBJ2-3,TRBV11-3,CASSPRGTGADTQYF
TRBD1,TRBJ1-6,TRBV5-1,CASSSQGGNSPLHF
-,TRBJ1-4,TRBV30,CAWSLGGRLATNEKLFF
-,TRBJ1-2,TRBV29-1,CSVASGISPNYGYTF